These 20 T cell receptor beta chains were sequenced from one sample in a study of regulatory T cells in long-lasting Graves disease. Time point: newly diagnosed GD, antithyroid drugs for less than 3 months. The TCR library was prepared using RNA isolated from PBMCs. For TCR beta, libraries came from iRepertoire HTBI primers and Arm-PCR of CDR3 regions. TCRdb reprocessed the multiplex PCR reads with MiXCR, giving one entry per CDR3 protein. Of roughly 350,000 distinct CDR3 sequences in the sample, approximately 15% were seen once. Another study also made use of these data, one on T cells in Graves' hyperthyroidism and ophthalmopathy.

The specimen was peripheral blood mononuclear cells (PBMCs), collected at new diagnosis, from a patient treated with antithyroid drugs. These receptors all stem from a man in his forties with Graves disease.

This clonotype was observed many times. The V and J genes are TRBV2 and TRBJ2-5; TRBD1 matches at 8 bases. From germline, CDR1 is SNHLY and CDR2 FYNNEI. The ends lost 7 bases at V and 4 bases at J; junction bases unmatched: 17. The CDR3 is 17 amino acids. The CDR3 protein is CASTSSTVAGGLETQYF. In nucleotides, the CDR3 is TGTGCCAGCACCTCTTCAACCGTCGCAGGGGGCTTAGAGACCCAGTACTTC. The full variable domain, completed using reference TRBV2 and TRBJ2-5, is EPEVTQTPSHQVTQMGQEVILRCVPISNHLYFYWYRQILGQKVEFLVSFYNNEISEKSEIFDDQFSVERPDGSNFTLKIRSTKLEDSAMYFCASTSSTVAGGLETQYFGPGTRLLVL.

There are many counts of this clonotype. The chain has TRBV28 and TRBJ2-7, with 11 bases aligning to TRBD1. After removal of 2 bases from V and 13 bases from J, the junction contained 4 bases not matched to a gene. The length of the CDR3 is 12 residues. Germline V CDR1 and CDR2: MDHEN, SYDVKM. The DNA of the CDR3 is TGTGCCAGCAGTTTAAGGGACAGGGGGGAATACTTC. Protein: CASSLRDRGEYF.

Concerning this clonotype: Possible read error: a much larger clone is one base away. The CDR3 DNA sequence: TGTGCCAGCAGCTTAATAGTTCAAGAGACCCAGCACTTC. Translation: CASSLIVQETQHF. The chain carries TRBV7-9 and TRBJ2-5; D is ambiguous. CDR3 length: 13 residues. The germline gives CDR1 SEHNR, CDR2 FQNEAQ (reference sequence). The variable domain in full, with the rest retrieved from reference TRBV7-9 and TRBJ2-5, is DTGVSQNPRHKITKRGQNVTFRCDPISEHNRLYWYRQTLGQGPEFLTYFQNEAQLEKSRLLSDRFSAERPKGSFSTLEIQRTEQGDSAMYLCASSLIVQETQHFGPGTRLLVL.

This clonotype was detected many times. This rearrangement joins TRBV11-2 to TRBJ1-4, with 7 positions matching TRBD1. The V and J ends lost 4 bases and 3 bases, in that order; junction bases with no gene match: 8. Germline lookup yields CDR1 SGHAT and CDR2 FQNNGV. CDR3 length equals 16 residues. The CDR3 DNA reads as TGTGCCAGCAGCTACCCTCCGGGACAGCCTAATGAAAAACTGTTTTTT. Its translation is CASSYPPGQPNEKLFF.

This clonotype was recorded a few times. The CDR3 DNA sequence: TGCGCCAGCAGCTTGGTTGTCCAGCCGAATTCACCCCTCCACTTT. Translating gives CASSLVVQPNSPLHF. The gene calls are TRBV5-1 and TRBJ1-6; D ambiguous. Trimming pared 0 bases from V and 7 bases from J, leaving 11 bases between. CDR1 and CDR2 from the germline V gene are SGHRS and YFSETQ. CDR3 length: 15 amino acids.

This clonotype came up a few times. This sequence joins TRBV5-1 and TRBJ2-7, with D possibly TRBD2 on 6 matching bases. Trimming took 2 bases from V and 2 from J, leaving 11 bases between them. Looked up from germline, CDR1 is SGHRS and CDR2 is YFSETQ. The CDR3 length is 14 residues. The CDR3 nucleotides are TGCGCCAGCAGCTTATCGGGGGAACCCTACGAGCAGTACTTC. Its protein is CASSLSGEPYEQYF.

This clonotype was recorded at least ten times. This clone may be a read error of a much larger clone one base away. The gene calls are TRBV28 and TRBJ1-1; perhaps TRBD1 as D (5 bases). The CDR3 extends over 13 amino acids. The germline V gene has CDR1 MDHEN and CDR2 SYDVKM. In DNA, the CDR3 is TGTGCCAGCAGTTTATGGAGGGGCACTAAAGCTTTCTTT. It is translated as CASSLWRGTKAFF. The full variable domain, rest sourced from reference TRBV28 and TRBJ1-1, is DVKVTQSSRYLVKRTGEKVFLECVQDMDHENMFWYRQDPGLGLRLIYFSYDVKMKEKGDIPEGYSVSREKKERFSLILESASTNQTSMYLCASSLWRGTKAFFGQGTRLTVV.

Many counts were recorded for this clonotype. The CDR3 is CASSLVRFSYEQYF. For the CDR3, the DNA is TGTGCCAGCAGCTTAGTGAGGTTTTCCTACGAGCAGTACTTC. The V gene is TRBV7-2, the J gene TRBJ2-7; no clear D. Trimming pared 1 base from V and 1 base from J, leaving 8 bases between. Germline V gene sequence: CDR1 SGHTA, CDR2 FQGNSA. This CDR3 has 14 amino acids.

The chain combines TRBV14 with TRBJ1-6; 7 bases agree with TRBD1. This CDR3 contains 17 residues. Germline V gene sequence: CDR1 SGHDN, CDR2 FVKESK. The trim removed 0 bases at V and 6 bases at J, leaving 8 bases unmatched. CDR3 nucleotide sequence: TGTGCCAGCAGCCAAGATTCAAGGGGGCAATTTAATTCACCCCTCCACTTT. Amino acid sequence: CASSQDSRGQFNSPLHF.

This clonotype was picked up many times. This chain uses TRBV3-1 with TRBJ1-1; D may be TRBD1 (6 bases). This CDR3 is 12 amino acids long. V gave up 4 bases and J gave up 5 bases, with 8 bases separating them. Germline CDR1 LGHDT, CDR2 YNNKEL (reference sequence). In nucleotides, the CDR3 is TGTGCCAGCAGCCTGACAGGTACTGAAGCTTTCTTT. Residues: CASSLTGTEAFF.

This clonotype was detected many times. This chain links TRBV20-1 with TRBJ2-3; 7 positions match TRBD2. This CDR3 spans 15 amino acids. With V trimmed by 0 bases and J by 0 bases, 3 bases remained unmatched. The germline V gene encodes CDR1 DFQATT and CDR2 SNEGSKA (reference sequence). CDR3 loop: CSARDRTSSTDTQYF. Written as DNA, the CDR3 is TGCAGTGCTAGAGATCGGACTAGTAGCACAGATACGCAGTATTTT.

There are many counts of this clonotype. The chain joins TRBV7-9 to TRBJ1-1; possible D gene TRBD1, 5 bases. This CDR3 has 16 residues. Germline V CDR1 and CDR2: SEHNR, FQNEAQ (reference sequence). V lost 1 base, J lost 1 base, and 13 bases lay in between. CDR3 coding DNA: TGTGCCAGCAGCTTAGGACAGTTTGGTCCGAACACTGAAGCTTTCTTT. Translation: CASSLGQFGPNTEAFF.

This clonotype came up a few times. The CDR3 does not close with the conserved phenylalanine or tryptophan, likely indicating a read error. The DNA is omitted, as the CDR3 cannot be located on it reliably, and the CDR3 follows TCRdb's listing. The chain has TRBV20-1 and TRBJ2-3; the table calls TRBD1, which could not be checked here. Germline-derived CDR1 and CDR2 are DFQATT and SNEGSKA (reference sequence). The CDR3 has 12 residues if both end residues are counted. The CDR3 sequence is CSALKGAYEQYL.

The CDR3 sequence is CASSIDRTGADTQYF. The CDR3, as DNA: TGTGCCAGTAGTATAGATCGTACAGGGGCAGATACGCAGTATTTT. This rearrangement joins TRBV19 to TRBJ2-3, with 7 bases matching TRBD1. This CDR3 comprises 15 residues. Germline V gene data show CDR1 as LNHDA and CDR2 as SQIVND (reference sequence). Losses at the gene ends were 0 bases for V and 4 bases for J; bases not matched to a gene: 4.

This clonotype has a count of ten or more. The rearrangement joins TRBV27 to TRBJ2-1, with D unclear. Germline V gene lookup returns CDR1 MNHEY and CDR2 SMNVEV (reference sequence). V was clipped by 7 bases and J by 15 bases, with 22 bases between them. This CDR3 is built from 13 residues. CDR3 coding DNA: TGTGCCAGCAAACTTCACGAGAGGATCCCTCCGTTCTTC. Encoded protein: CASKLHERIPPFF.

This clonotype was detected ten times or more. The chain is built from TRBV28 and TRBJ1-1, with TRBD1 as a possible D gene (5 bases). This CDR3 spans 16 amino acids. The V and J ends lost 6 bases and 2 bases respectively, with 19 bases between them. CDR1 MDHEN and CDR2 SYDVKM come from the germline V gene. The CDR3 reads CASSTPAPTDNTEAFF. CDR3 coding DNA: TGTGCCAGCAGCACACCCGCGCCGACAGACAACACTGAAGCTTTCTTT.

This clonotype was seen repeatedly, ten times or more. The rearrangement uses TRBV4-1 and TRBJ1-4; 7 bases match TRBD1. The CDR3 has 15 amino acids. Germline V CDR1 and CDR2: MGHRA, YSYEKL. The V gene end was trimmed by 1 base and the J gene end by 8 bases; junction bases not matched to a gene: 7. CDR3 nucleotides: TGCGCCAGCAGCCAAGCATGGGACAGATGGGAAAAACTGTTTTTT. It yields the protein CASSQAWDRWEKLFF.

At least ten counts were recorded for this clonotype. The chain recombines TRBV6-2 or TRBV6-3 with TRBJ2-3; TRBD1 matches 7 bases. The CDR3 contains 15 residues. Germline lookup yields CDR1 MNHEY and CDR2 SVGEGT. V lost 6 bases, J lost 1 base, and 7 bases stayed unmatched. CDR3 amino acids: CASSITGARTDTQYF. CDR3 bases: TGTGCCAGCAGCATAACAGGGGCCCGCACAGATACGCAGTATTTT.

This clonotype was recorded once. V is TRBV7-9 and J is TRBJ2-2; 8 bases line up with TRBD1. Germline CDR1 is SEHNR and CDR2 is FQNEAQ (reference sequence). Unmatched junction bases numbered 5, after V lost 2 bases and J lost 6 bases. This CDR3 spans 15 amino acids. CDR3 residues: CASSLWPGGSGELFF. CDR3 DNA sequence: TGTGCCAGCAGCTTATGGCCAGGGGGCTCCGGGGAGCTGTTTTTT.

The CDR3 region is CASSYVAGGRQETQYF. As DNA, the CDR3 is TGTGCCAGCAGTTACGTAGCGGGGGGGCGTCAAGAGACCCAGTACTTC. The chain couples TRBV6-2 or TRBV6-3 to TRBJ2-5; 11 nucleotides line up with TRBD2. Germline CDR1 and CDR2: MNHEY and SVGEGT. The CDR3 length is 16 residues. V lost 2 bases, J lost 2 bases, and 4 bases stayed unmatched.